The rows below give T cell receptor beta chains drawn from one sample of a study of tumor and adjacent non-tumor tissue in lung cancer. TCRdb reprocessed the multiplex PCR reads with MiXCR, giving one entry per CDR3 protein. Of about 110,000 distinct CDR3 sequences in the sample, about 80% were seen once. Source material: lung tumor tissue. The receptor source for this set is an older man with non-small cell lung cancer. The CDR3 runs from the conserved cysteine through the conserved F or W. A D gene is named only where the DNA matches it firmly. Expanded clones are given a class, and other clones once, few, many or no size at all.

J,D,V,size,CDR3,DNA
TRBJ2-2,TRBD2,TRBV11-2,NA,CANSPLTGGTGELFF,TGTGCCAACAGCCCCCTAACGGGGGGGACCGGAGAGCTGTTTTTT
TRBJ2-7,NA,TRBV28,NA,CTSNIPTGEQHF,TGTACCAGCAATATACCCACAGGCGAGCAGCACTTC
TRBJ1-1,TRBD1,TRBV6-5,NA,CASRQTQDRGWGTETFF,TGTGCCAGCAGGCAAACTCAGGACAGGGGATGGGGCACTGAAACTTTCTTT
TRBJ1-1,TRBD1,TRBV11-3,NA,CASSLKTGWMNNEAFF,TGTGCCAGCAGTTTGAAGACAGGGTGGATGAACAATGAAGCTTTCTTT
TRBJ1-2,NA,TRBV5-4,NA,CASSDWDLETYDYTF,TGTGCCAGCAGCGATTGGGACTTAGAAACCTATGACTACACCTTC
TRBJ2-1,TRBD1,TRBV5-1,NA,CAGSSTGGWGLNEQFF,TGCGCCGGCAGCTCAACAGGGGGCTGGGGACTCAACGAGCAGTTCTTC
TRBJ1-1,NA,TRBV7-8,once,CASTQEARNTDAFF,TGTGCCAGCACCCAGGAGGCTCGTAACACTGATGCTTTCTTT
TRBJ2-2,NA,TRBV10-3,NA,CAITERTAPGTGELFF,TGTGCCATCACTGAGCGTACTGCCCCGGGTACCGGGGAGCTGTTTTTT
TRBJ2-5,NA,TRBV4-1,NA,CASSQGVGGLRTHYF,TGCGCCAGCAGCCAGGGAGTTGGAGGCTTGCGGACCCACTACTTC
TRBJ1-2,NA,TRBV14,NA,CANNQTYLDGYTF,TGTGCCAACAACCAAACATATTTAGATGGCTACACCTTC
TRBJ1-5,NA,TRBV12-3/TRBV12-4,NA,CASSLIDQPQHF,TGTGCCAGCAGTCTCATTGATCAGCCCCAGCACTTT
TRBJ1-1,NA,TRBV29-1,few,CSVGRGNTEAFF,TGTAGCGTTGGTCGCGGCAACACTGAAGCTTTCTTT
TRBJ2-2,NA,TRBV21-1,many,CASSKWAHTGELFF,TGTGCCAGCAGCAAATGGGCCCACACCGGGGAGCTGTTTTTT
TRBJ2-3,NA,TRBV4-1,NA,CASSPHYTSGNSDTQYF,TGCGCCAGCAGTCCTCACTACACATCGGGCAACTCAGATACACAGTATTTT
TRBJ2-3,NA,TRBV6-2/TRBV6-3,NA,CVSSYPMTVGQQDTQYF,TGTGTCAGCAGTTATCCGATGACAGTAGGCCAACAGGATACGCAGTATTTT
TRBJ1-1,TRBD1,TRBV12-3/TRBV12-4,NA,CASSSGTGINTEAFF,TGTGCCAGCAGTAGCGGGACAGGGATCAATACTGAAGCTTTCTTT
TRBJ1-1,NA,TRBV11-3,NA,CASTRTGAFTEAHF,TGTGCCAGCACGCGGACGGGGGCGTTCACTGAAGCCCACTTT
TRBJ2-2,TRBD1,TRBV5-4,NA,CTSSLDRDSVELFF,TGTACCAGCAGTTTGGACAGGGACTCCGTGGAGCTGTTTTTT
TRBJ1-1,NA,TRBV11-3,NA,CASTFRVNTEAFF,TGTGCCAGCACCTTCAGAGTGAACACCGAAGCTTTCTTT
TRBJ2-7,NA,TRBV4-2,many,CASSPPIVGGVGYEQYF,TGTGCCAGCAGCCCACCTATCGTGGGGGGAGTCGGCTACGAGCAGTACTTC
TRBJ1-2,NA,TRBV5-5,NA,CVSSLVLGTQGYTF,TGTGTCAGCAGCTTGGTTCTAGGGACTCAAGGTTACACCTTC
TRBJ1-3,NA,TRBV4-1,NA,CASSRGQGLSGNTIYF,TGCGCCAGCAGTAGGGGCCAGGGCCTCTCTGGAAACACCATTTATTTT
TRBJ2-1,NA,TRBV11-2,NA,CASSLHVGDWASYNKQLF,TGTGCCAGCAGCTTACATGTTGGGGACTGGGCCTCCTACAATAAGCAGTTATTC
TRBJ2-2,NA,TRBV5-6,NA,CASSLWVPHWFQNTGELFF,TGTGCCAGCAGCTTGTGGGTCCCACACTGGTTCCAGAACACCGGGGAGCTGTTTTTT
TRBJ2-3,NA,TRBV4-2,NA,CASSQPTLPESDKQYF,TGTGCCAGCAGTCAACCGACACTCCCTGAGTCAGATAAGCAGTATTTT
TRBJ2-3,TRBD2,TRBV5-1,NA,CASSEGPLAGVTDTQFF,TGCGCCAGCAGCGAAGGGCCACTAGCGGGAGTGACAGATACGCAATTTTTT
TRBJ2-7,NA,TRBV6-6,once,CASSTPNGSFDGQYF,TGTGCCAGCTCTACCCCTAACGGGAGTTTTGACGGGCAGTACTTC
TRBJ2-3,NA,TRBV6-6,NA,CASSYDSDRRRKDTQYF,TGTGCCAGCAGTTACGATTCAGACAGGAGGCGCAAAGATACGCAGTATTTT
TRBJ2-7,NA,TRBV6-5,NA,CTSSYDGYYEQYF,TGTACTAGCAGTTACGACGGATACTACGAGCAGTACTTC
TRBJ1-1,NA,TRBV6-1,NA,CASSVVGVDTEAFF,TGTGCCAGCAGTGTCGTGGGTGTAGACACTGAAGCTTTCTTT
TRBJ1-5,NA,TRBV28,many,CASSPTVRRVNQPQHF,TGTGCCAGCAGCCCCACCGTTCGGAGGGTCAATCAGCCCCAGCATTTT
TRBJ2-3,TRBD1,TRBV6-5,NA,CANRRDSTNTQYF,TGTGCCAACAGAAGGGACAGTACAAATACGCAGTATTTT
TRBJ1-3,TRBD1,TRBV6-6,once,CASSVLGQGGNTVYF,TGTGCCAGCAGTGTCTTGGGACAGGGGGGAAACACCGTATATTTT
TRBJ1-1,NA,TRBV6-5,NA,CASSHTGSRREAFF,TGTGCCAGCAGCCATACAGGGAGCCGTCGTGAAGCTTTCTTT
TRBJ2-3,NA,TRBV12-3/TRBV12-4,NA,CASRFSRGGDTQYF,TGTGCCAGCAGATTTAGCAGGGGAGGAGATACGCAGTATTTT
TRBJ2-7,NA,TRBV11-1,NA,CISSLEASTSYEQYF,TGTATCAGCAGCTTAGAAGCTTCCACCTCCTACGAGCAATACTTC